These 8 T cell receptor beta chains share one sample of origin, sequenced in a study of T cells in Graves' hyperthyroidism and ophthalmopathy. TCR beta CDR3 sequences were amplified from RNA transcripts. The primer set for the first-round RT-PCR of the TCR CDR3 was HTBI. TCRdb itself ran the multiplex PCR reads through MiXCR, one entry per CDR3 protein. This sample has some 700,000 distinct CDR3 sequences, with around 15% found just once. The sequenced sample consisted of blood. These receptors came from a man over 45 with Graves' hyperthyroidism.

This clonotype was recorded at least ten times. The chain employs TRBV28 and TRBJ2-5; D remains unclear. Between the trimmed V and J ends, which lost 4 bases and 3 bases, there was a span of 18 bases. The CDR3 sequence is 16 residues long. Germline V gene sequence: CDR1 MDHEN, CDR2 SYDVKM. CDR3 in amino acids: CASSSSLGSIEETQYF. Written as DNA, the CDR3 is TGTGCCAGCAGTTCCTCCCTCGGCTCGATTGAAGAGACCCAGTACTTC. Full variable domain (outside the CDR3, taken from reference TRBV28 and TRBJ2-5): DVKVTQSSRYLVKRTGEKVFLECVQDMDHENMFWYRQDPGLGLRLIYFSYDVKMKEKGDIPEGYSVSREKKERFSLILESASTNQTSMYLCASSSSLGSIEETQYFGPGTRLLVL.

This clonotype came up many times. V usage is TRBV7-3 and J usage is TRBJ2-2; no clear D. This CDR3 comprises 14 residues. Deletions cut 3 bases from V and 5 bases from J, with 10 bases between. Germline lookup yields CDR1 SGHTA and CDR2 FQGTGA. The CDR3 spells CASSFLSTTGELFF. The DNA of the CDR3 is TGTGCCAGCAGCTTTCTTAGTACGACCGGGGAGCTGTTTTTT.

This clonotype was counted many times. The chain uses TRBV20-1 and TRBJ2-3, with 9 bases lining up with TRBD1. The length of the CDR3 is 15 residues. V gave up 6 bases and J gave up 2 bases; unmatched junction bases: 9. CDR1 and CDR2 (germline): DFQATT, SNEGSKA (reference sequence). CDR3 nucleotide sequence: TGCAGTGCCGTGACCCGGACAGGGGCCACAGATACGCAGTATTTT. Translated, it gives CSAVTRTGATDTQYF.

This clonotype came up many times. J is TRBJ2-5 and V is TRBV3-1, with D uncertain. Trimming removed 0 bases at V and 8 bases at J, with 4 bases between. Germline CDR1 is LGHDT and CDR2 is YNNKEL (reference sequence). This CDR3 is built from 11 residues. CDR3 amino acids: CASSQDPTQYF. CDR3 DNA: TGTGCCAGCAGCCAAGATCCCACCCAGTACTTC.

The CDR3 protein is CAWGREDGEKLFF. The CDR3, as DNA: TGTGCCTGGGGGCGGGAGGACGGTGAAAAACTGTTTTTT. V and J are TRBV30 and TRBJ1-4; D unresolved. CDR1 is GTSNPN, CDR2 SVGIG, per germline (reference sequence). The CDR3 has 13 amino acids. Trimming shortened V by 5 bases and J by 7 bases, and 14 bases separated the two germline ends. The variable domain in full, with the rest retrieved from reference TRBV30 and TRBJ1-4, is SQTIHQWPATLVQPVGSPLSLECTVEGTSNPNLYWYRQAAGRGLQLLFYSVGIGQISSEVPQNLSASRPQDRQFILSSKKLLLSDSGFYLCAWGREDGEKLFFGSGTQLSVL.

CDR3 residues: CSAFPDSTDTQYF. CDR3 bases: TGCAGTGCTTTCCCCGACAGCACAGATACGCAGTATTTT. J is TRBJ2-3 and V is TRBV20-1; D uncertain. Germline V gives CDR1 DFQATT, CDR2 SNEGSKA (reference sequence). This CDR3 is 13 amino acids long. The V end was cut by 5 bases, the J end by 0 bases, with 9 bases between.

In DNA form, the CDR3 reads TGTGCCAGCTCACCCCTACCGGGACAGGGGGATATAGTCAACTATGGCTACACCTTC. This gives the protein CASSPLPGQGDIVNYGYTF. The chain couples TRBV18 to TRBJ1-2; 11 positions match TRBD1. This CDR3 spans 19 amino acids. V gave up 3 bases and J gave up 2 bases; unmatched junction bases: 14. CDR1 KGHSH and CDR2 LQKENI come from the germline V gene.

This clonotype showed up just a few times. CDR3 sequence: CSVEKTAGGYEQYF. CDR3 in DNA: TGCAGCGTTGAAAAGACGGCGGGAGGCTACGAGCAGTACTTC. The chain carries TRBV29-1 and TRBJ2-7; 8 bases align to TRBD2. Germline CDR1 reads SQVTM; CDR2 reads ANQGSEA. This CDR3 comprises 14 residues. The ends lost 2 bases at V and 3 bases at J; junction bases unmatched: 6.